The clone carrying this TCR beta chain has a count of ten or more. Its antigen is unknown. The entry originates in a study of T cells in Graves' hyperthyroidism and ophthalmopathy. The study, taken as a whole, reports: For ophthalmopathy, model prediction preceded onset by a median 6.5 months.

Diagnostic assessment was based on clinical symptoms, serum thyroxine and TRAb, thyroid ultrasound and orbital computed tomography. Unmatched junction bases numbered 7, after V lost 7 bases and J lost 0 bases. CDR3 size: 15 residues. Germline loops: CDR1 SEHNR, CDR2 FQNEAQ (reference sequence). The CDR3 regions of TCR beta were amplified from RNA transcripts. The HTBI primer set was used in a first-round RT-PCR of the TCR CDR3. TCRdb analysed the multiplex PCR reads with MiXCR anew, one entry per CDR3 protein. The table includes about 210,000 distinct CDR3 sequences, approximately 20% detected once. The specimen was blood. The chain employs TRBV7-9 and TRBJ2-3; 7 bases are shared with TRBD2. The clonotype originates from a man aged 40-49 years with Graves' hyperthyroidism. In DNA form, the CDR3 reads TGTGCCAGCACTTGGGGGGGGGTGAGCACAGATACGCAGTATTTT. Translating gives CASTWGGVSTDTQYF.